Here is one T cell receptor (beta chain) with its context. A second about 6 to 12 cycle PCR used barcoded and J-beta primers. Sequencing recovered at least 2.5 million CDR3-containing paired-end reads from each sample. TCRdb redid the calling of the 5' RACE reads with MiXCR, one entry per CDR3 protein. The data show 1.5 million to 2 million distinct CDR3 sequences, with about 39% seen just once and 23% held by the top ten. This entry is derived from a study of blood T cells in healthy people across ages. The CDR3 sequence is 13 residues long. Germline values: CDR1 ENHRY, CDR2 SYGVKD. With V trimmed by 6 bases and J by 1 base, 2 bases remained unmatched.

The sequencing sample was made of blood. The rearrangement joins TRBV10-3 to TRBJ2-5; 7 bases match TRBD1. The TCR comes from a human donor in good health. The CDR3 DNA follows: TGTGCCATCAGAACAGGGGTCCAAGAGACCCAGTACTTC. The encoded protein is CAIRTGVQETQYF.